These 27 T cell receptor beta chains originate from one sample sequenced in a study of cytomegalovirus exposure and HLA in healthy donors. The PCR ran on 60 Vbeta and 13 Jbeta primers. The assay was immunoSEQ multiplex PCR, and TCRdb's table has in-frame clones only and misses some. This sample carries about 280,000 clones, roughly 90% of them seen once, and the ten largest clones take around 2.1%. Source material: PBMCs. Source of these receptors: a woman aged 18-29 years in good health and CMV-seronegative.

The rearrangement uses TRBV10-3 and TRBJ2-7; weak D call: TRBD2 (6 bases). V was cut by 10 bases and J by 2 bases, with 18 bases left in between. This CDR3 has 14 residues. Germline V gene data show CDR1 as ENHRY and CDR2 as SYGVKD. CDR3 in amino acids: CATLTGGSPYEQYF. For the CDR3, the DNA is TGTGCCACACTAACCGGGGGTTCACCCTACGAGCAGTACTTC.

The genes are TRBV6-5 and TRBJ1-1; possible D gene TRBD1, 5 bases. The germline CDR1 and CDR2 sequences are MNHEY and SVGAGI. Between the trimmed V and J ends, which lost 4 bases and 4 bases, there was a span of 13 bases. CDR3 length: 14 residues. The CDR3 sequence is CASSWQGLGTEAFF. CDR3 in DNA: TGTGCCAGCAGTTGGCAGGGTTTAGGCACTGAAGCTTTCTTT.

The chain uses TRBV10-1 and TRBJ2-1, with 13 bases fitting TRBD2. Germline loops: CDR1 WNHNN, CDR2 SYGVQD (reference sequence). Trimming removed 0 bases from V and 6 bases from J; junction bases left unmatched: 5. The CDR3 extends over 17 amino acids. The CDR3 is CASSESVTSGGVNEQFF. The CDR3 DNA is TGCGCCAGCAGTGAGTCCGTCACTAGCGGGGGGGTCAATGAGCAGTTCTTC.

The V gene is TRBV2, the J gene TRBJ1-5, with TRBD1 matching 11 bases. CDR3 size: 13 residues. Losses at the gene ends were 6 bases for V and 6 bases for J; bases not matched to a gene: 1. In germline, CDR1 is SNHLY, CDR2 FYNNEI. CDR3 nucleotide sequence: TGTGCCAGCAGCGGGACAGGGGGTCAGCCCCAGCATTTT. It specifies CASSGTGGQPQHF.

The chain couples TRBV10-3 to TRBJ2-7; TRBD2 matches 7 bases. Germline trimming cut 0 bases from V and 2 bases from J; bases unmatched to any gene: 4. The germline V gene encodes CDR1 ENHRY and CDR2 SYGVKD. The CDR3 covers 15 residues. The DNA of the CDR3 is TGTGCCATCAGTGAGTCCTGGGGGGGGACCTACGAGCAGTACTTC. Translating it yields CAISESWGGTYEQYF.

The chain carries TRBV9 and TRBJ2-1; 8 bases fit TRBD1. CDR1 SGDLS and CDR2 YYNGEE come from the germline V gene. The junction had 4 bases not matched to a gene; V was cut back by 3 bases and J by 8 bases. The CDR3 length is 13 residues. CDR3 region: CASSGTGGHEQFF. In nucleotides, the CDR3 is TGTGCCAGCAGCGGTACAGGGGGGCATGAGCAGTTCTTC.

The chain has TRBV5-1 and TRBJ2-4; tentatively, D is TRBD1 (6 bases). The V end was cut by 8 bases, the J end by 3 bases, with 12 bases between. Germline V CDR1 and CDR2: SGHRS, YFSETQ. The CDR3 totals 13 residues. Here the CDR3 reads CASRGQFKNIQYF. The CDR3 nucleotides are TGCGCCAGTAGAGGACAGTTCAAAAACATTCAGTACTTC.

This rearrangement joins TRBV9 to TRBJ2-5; 8 nucleotides agree with TRBD2. Germline CDR1 SGDLS, CDR2 YYNGEE. Trimming took 0 bases from V and 5 from J; bases not matched to a gene: 6. The CDR3 is 15 residues long. CDR3 amino acids: CASSVGLAGTETQYF. CDR3 coding DNA: TGTGCCAGCAGCGTAGGGTTAGCGGGGACTGAGACCCAGTACTTC.

The chain carries TRBV5-6 and TRBJ1-2, with 8 bases aligning to TRBD1. Germline lookup yields CDR1 SGHDT and CDR2 YYEEEE. V trimming: 8 bases; J trimming: 8 bases; junction bases outside the gene matches: 5. This CDR3 comprises 11 residues. The CDR3, as DNA: TGTGCCAGTGGGACAGGTTGGGGCTACACCTTC. This translates into CASGTGWGYTF.

The CDR3 sequence is CASSLGGQSYEQYF. For the CDR3, the DNA is TGTGCCAGCAGCTTAGGGGGACAATCCTACGAGCAGTACTTC. The chain uses TRBV13 and TRBJ2-7, with D maybe TRBD1 (6 bases). The CDR3 consists of 14 residues. Trimming cost V 0 bases and J 1 base, with 7 bases left between them. The germline CDR1 and CDR2 sequences are PRHDT and FYEKMQ (reference sequence). Filled out from reference TRBV13 and TRBJ2-7, the complete variable domain reads AAGVIQSPRHLIKEKRETATLKCYPIPRHDTVYWYQQGPGQDPQFLISFYEKMQSDKGSIPDRFSAQQFSDYHSELNMSSLELGDSALYFCASSLGGQSYEQYFGPGTRLTVT.

The chain recombines TRBV28 with TRBJ2-4; the match to TRBD1 covers 7 bases. The V and J ends lost 4 bases and 9 bases, in that order; junction bases with no gene match: 12. From germline, CDR1 is MDHEN and CDR2 SYDVKM. This CDR3 comprises 15 residues. The CDR3 region is CASSSPHRGLGIQYF. The CDR3 bases are TGTGCCAGCAGTTCCCCTCACAGGGGCCTCGGCATTCAGTACTTC.

This clone came up a few times. V and J are TRBV15 and TRBJ2-1, with D maybe TRBD2 (6 bases). The CDR3 has 15 amino acids. The V and J ends lost 0 bases and 5 bases respectively, with 11 bases between them. Germline CDR1 reads LNHNV; CDR2 reads YYDKDF (reference sequence). The CDR3 nucleotides are TGTGCCACCAGCAGAGACTCGCGGGGAGACAATGAGCAGTTCTTC. It encodes CATSRDSRGDNEQFF.

This clone was seen once. The rearrangement joins TRBV21-1 to TRBJ2-7; the table's D gene call, TRBD1, was not cross checked with the DNA. TRBV21-1 is listed as a pseudogene. The CDR3 sequence is 19 residues long. The CDR3 coding sequence is TGTGCCAGCAGCCCGCCTCGCTCAGGGGACACCTGCAAAACCTACGAGCAGTACTTC. Amino acids: CASSPPRSGDTCKTYEQYF.

V gene TRBV6-5 combines with J gene TRBJ2-5; D may be TRBD2 (7 bases). The CDR3 runs 13 residues. With 5 bases removed from V and 5 bases from J, the gap between germline ends came to 12 bases. The germline V gene has CDR1 MNHEY and CDR2 SVGAGI. CDR3 sequence reads: CASSTAGAETQYF. CDR3 coding DNA: TGTGCCAGCAGTACTGCGGGGGCCGAGACCCAGTACTTC.

The genes are TRBV5-8 and TRBJ2-1; 9 nucleotides line up with TRBD1. The V gene end was trimmed by 3 bases and the J gene end by 4 bases; junction bases not matched to a gene: 5. Germline CDR1 and CDR2: SGHTS and YDEGEE. The length of the CDR3 is 15 residues. The CDR3 DNA sequence: TGTGCCAGCAGCTCCTGGACAGGGGCTTACAATGAGCAGTTCTTC. It translates to CASSSWTGAYNEQFF. The full variable domain, in which reference TRBV5-8 and TRBJ2-1 provide the parts outside the CDR3, is EAGVTQSPTHLIKTRGQQATLRCSPISGHTSVYWYQQALGLGLQFLLWYDEGEERNRGNFPPRFSGRQFPNYSSELNVNALELEDSALYLCASSSWTGAYNEQFFGPGTRLTVL.

V usage is TRBV27 and J usage is TRBJ2-7; a possible D gene is TRBD2 (7 bases). Between the trimmed V and J ends, which lost 8 bases and 3 bases, there was a span of 17 bases. The germline V gene encodes CDR1 MNHEY and CDR2 SMNVEV (reference sequence). The CDR3 spans 14 residues. CDR3 DNA sequence: TGTGCCAGCTCCACCCAGGGAGGGGGCTACGAGCAGTACTTC. Its protein is CASSTQGGGYEQYF.

This clone was counted once. In DNA form, the CDR3 reads TGTGCCACCAGCAGATCCAATGACAGGGCCCGCTACGAGCAGTACTTC. As protein: CATSRSNDRARYEQYF. J is TRBJ2-5 and V is TRBV15; 7 bases align to TRBD1. The J call may be mistaken, given a closer DNA end match to TRBJ2-7. Germline-derived CDR1 and CDR2 are LNHNV and YYDKDF (reference sequence). CDR3 length: 16 residues.

The V and J genes are TRBV27 and TRBJ2-2; D may be TRBD2 (6 bases). This CDR3 has 16 residues. Germline V gene sequence: CDR1 MNHEY, CDR2 SMNVEV (reference sequence). Trimming removed 3 bases at V and 0 bases at J, with 11 bases between. The CDR3: CASSFLAEANTGELFF. As DNA, the CDR3 is TGTGCCAGCAGTTTCTTAGCGGAGGCGAACACCGGGGAGCTGTTTTTT.

The chain has TRBV27 and TRBJ2-2; D remains ambiguous. The V and J ends lost 2 bases and 4 bases respectively, with 11 bases between them. This CDR3 contains 15 residues. Germline loops: CDR1 MNHEY, CDR2 SMNVEV (reference sequence). CDR3 DNA sequence: TGTGCCAGCAGTTTAAATCGTCCTATCACCGGGGAGCTGTTTTTT. Its translation: CASSLNRPITGELFF.

This chain joins TRBV30 and TRBJ1-1, with a tentative D call TRBD1 (6 bases). The CDR3 is 13 residues long. Deletions cut 5 bases from V and 1 base from J, with 11 bases between. CDR1 and CDR2 (germline): GTSNPN, SVGIG (reference sequence). CDR3 in DNA: TGTGCCTGGGCGGGGGCAGGGAACACTGAAGCTTTCTTT. Its translation is CAWAGAGNTEAFF.

This chain links TRBV6-5 with TRBJ2-7; TRBD1 matches 9 bases. With V trimmed by 5 bases and J by 2 bases, 1 base remained unmatched. The CDR3 has 13 residues. Germline assignment: CDR1 MNHEY and CDR2 SVGAGI. The CDR3: CASSGTGPYEQYF. DNA of the CDR3: TGTGCCAGCAGTGGGACAGGGCCCTACGAGCAGTACTTC.

The V gene is TRBV5-1, the J gene TRBJ2-7, with 10 nucleotides matching TRBD1. The CDR3 totals 16 residues. Germline values: CDR1 SGHRS, CDR2 YFSETQ. With V trimmed by 1 base and J by 4 bases, 8 bases remained unmatched. CDR3 sequence reads: CASSLTPGQGRYEQYF. The CDR3 DNA is TGCGCCAGCAGCTTGACCCCGGGACAGGGGAGGTACGAGCAGTACTTC.

The V call is TRBV18, the J call TRBJ1-2; the D is unclear. Trimming removed 0 bases from V and 0 bases from J, with 5 bases in between. The germline V gene has CDR1 KGHSH and CDR2 LQKENI. The CDR3 runs 14 residues. CDR3 bases: TGTGCCAGCTCACCACCTTATTCTAACTATGGCTACACCTTC. It codes for CASSPPYSNYGYTF.

The chain recombines TRBV27 with TRBJ2-1; D is possibly TRBD2 (6 bases). CDR3 length equals 17 residues. Germline CDR1 reads MNHEY; CDR2 reads SMNVEV (reference sequence). V was shortened by 3 bases and J by 3 bases, with 18 bases between the two germline ends. The CDR3 here is CASSFSPEGPRYNEQFF. For the CDR3, the DNA is TGTGCCAGCAGTTTCTCCCCGGAGGGACCCCGCTACAATGAGCAGTTCTTC.

In this sample, this clone turned up once. The rearrangement uses TRBV5-1 and TRBJ1-5; a weak D match, TRBD1 (5 bases). Trimming pared 5 bases from V and 0 bases from J, leaving 12 bases between. In germline, CDR1 is SGHRS, CDR2 YFSETQ. The CDR3 totals 15 residues. CDR3 sequence: CASSLQGNSNQPQHF. The CDR3 DNA is TGCGCCAGCAGTCTGCAGGGAAATAGCAATCAGCCCCAGCATTTT.

About this clone itself: One end of the junction does not line up with germline, which may come from a read error. The chain joins TRBV10-1 to TRBJ2-1, with TRBD2 matching 10 bases. Germline CDR1 is WNHNN and CDR2 is SYGVQD (reference sequence). The CDR3 is made up of 13 amino acids. CDR3 bases: TGCGCCAGCAGAGCGGGGGGGCTCAATGAGCCGTTCTTC. Its translation is CASRAGGLNEPFF.

This chain connects TRBV4-2 to TRBJ1-1; possibly TRBD1 for D (6 bases). The CDR3 is made up of 13 amino acids. Germline V gives CDR1 LGHNA, CDR2 YNFKEQ. The V end lost 5 bases, the J end lost 6 bases, and 13 bases lay between the germline ends. The CDR3 protein is CASSFGGAAEAFF. CDR3 bases: TGTGCCAGCAGCTTCGGGGGGGCCGCTGAAGCTTTCTTT.